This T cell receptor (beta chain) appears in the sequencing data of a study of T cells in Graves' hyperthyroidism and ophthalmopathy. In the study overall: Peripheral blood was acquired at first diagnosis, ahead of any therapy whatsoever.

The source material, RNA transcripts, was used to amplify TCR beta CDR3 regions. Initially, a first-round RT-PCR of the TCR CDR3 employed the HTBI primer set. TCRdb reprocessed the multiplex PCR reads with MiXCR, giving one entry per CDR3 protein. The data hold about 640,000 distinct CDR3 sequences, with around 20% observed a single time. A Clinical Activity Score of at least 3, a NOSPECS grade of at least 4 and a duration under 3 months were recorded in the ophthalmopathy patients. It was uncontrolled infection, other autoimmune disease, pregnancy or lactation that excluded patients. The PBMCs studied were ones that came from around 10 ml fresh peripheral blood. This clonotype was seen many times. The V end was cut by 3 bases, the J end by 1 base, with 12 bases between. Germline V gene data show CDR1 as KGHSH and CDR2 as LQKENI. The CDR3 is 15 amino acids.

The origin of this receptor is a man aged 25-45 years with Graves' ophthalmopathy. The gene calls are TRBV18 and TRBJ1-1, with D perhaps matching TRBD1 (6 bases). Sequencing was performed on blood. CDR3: CASSPRGAWNTEAFF. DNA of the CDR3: TGTGCCAGCTCACCGCGGGGGGCGTGGAACACTGAAGCTTTCTTT.